The 13 T cell receptor beta chains listed next were all sequenced from one sample in a study of cytomegalovirus exposure and HLA in healthy donors. Primers for the PCR totalled 60 Vbeta and 13 Jbeta. The data were produced by immunoSEQ multiplex PCR, yet TCRdb's version contains in-frame clones alone and is incomplete. This repertoire shows 100,000 to 150,000 clones, over 6.5% found once; its top ten account for about 6.6%. The sample was PBMCs. The origin of the receptors is a woman in her 40s in good health and CMV-seropositive.

This clone was found a few times. The CDR3 coding sequence is TGTGCCAGCAGCGTAGGCGAGGCGAGGGACTATGGCTACACCTTC. It is translated as CASSVGEARDYGYTF. The chain has TRBV9 and TRBJ1-2; D gene ambiguous. CDR1 is SGDLS, CDR2 YYNGEE, per germline. The V end was cut by 0 bases, the J end by 3 bases, with 12 bases between. CDR3 length equals 15 residues.

Details on this clone: Since no conserved phenylalanine or tryptophan closes the CDR3, a read error is the likely cause. No DNA is shown, since the ends of the CDR3 on it are uncertain; the CDR3 is the one TCRdb lists. This chain joins TRBV5-1 and TRBJ2-4; TRBD1 was called by the table and not checked on the DNA. Germline V gene lookup returns CDR1 SGHRS and CDR2 YFSETQ. The CDR3 spans 16 residues, counting both ends. The CDR3 reads CDSSGDRGATKNIKYL.

This clone turned up a few times. V usage is TRBV19 and J usage is TRBJ2-5; 9 nucleotides line up with TRBD1. Looked up from germline, CDR1 is LNHDA and CDR2 is SQIVND (reference sequence). This CDR3 region has 16 residues. V lost 1 base and J lost 2; bases outside the gene matches: 5. Here the CDR3 reads CASSIGGTGSQETQYF. The CDR3 DNA reads as TGTGCCAGTAGTATAGGGGGGACAGGGTCACAAGAGACCCAGTACTTC.

This clone turned up a few times. The V call is TRBV27, the J call TRBJ2-1, with a tentative D call TRBD2 (7 bases). Trimming removed 8 bases at V and 12 bases at J, with 17 bases between. This CDR3 spans 12 amino acids. Per germline, CDR1 MNHEY and CDR2 SMNVEV (reference sequence). CDR3 nucleotides: TGTGCCAGCTGGGGGGGGGCCCCTGGGCAGTTCTTC. Residues: CASWGGAPGQFF.

There are a few counts of this clone. This sequence joins TRBV2 and TRBJ2-2; 9 nucleotides align to TRBD2. V was clipped by 7 bases and J by 7 bases; unmatched bases: 7. The CDR3 length is 14 residues. Germline loops: CDR1 SNHLY, CDR2 FYNNEI. The CDR3 nucleotides are TGTGCCAGCAAAGAGACTAGCGGTGGCGGGGAGCTGTTTTTT. Its translation is CASKETSGGGELFF.

This clone has only a few counts. This chain connects TRBV25-1 to TRBJ1-2; TRBD1 is a possible D gene (6 bases). V lost 1 base, J lost 7 bases, and 16 bases lay in between. This CDR3 is built from 15 residues. CDR1 is MGHDK and CDR2 is SYGVNS in the germline V gene. For the CDR3, the DNA is TGTGCCAGCAGTGAATCTCTAGGACAGATAACTGGCTACACCTTC. Amino acid sequence: CASSESLGQITGYTF.

The genes are TRBV29-1 and TRBJ1-1; 7 bases are a match to TRBD1. The CDR3 contains 12 residues. Germline CDR1 SQVTM, CDR2 ANQGSEA. Trimming cost V 7 bases and J 4 bases; bases outside gene matches: 6. The CDR3 DNA reads TGCAGCGCAACAGGGGTGGGCACTGAAGCTTTCTTT. It codes for CSATGVGTEAFF.

This clone has just a few counts. The chain is built from TRBV25-1 and TRBJ1-3; possibly TRBD1 for D (5 bases). Between the trimmed V and J ends, which lost 5 bases and 3 bases, there was a span of 14 bases. Per the germline V gene, CDR1 is MGHDK and CDR2 is SYGVNS. This CDR3 comprises 15 residues. CDR3 sequence reads: CASSQDRSFGNTIYF. In DNA, the CDR3 is TGTGCCAGCAGTCAAGACAGATCATTTGGAAACACCATATATTTT.

V is TRBV19 and J is TRBJ1-1, with a tentative D call TRBD1 (6 bases). This CDR3 has 14 amino acids. V was clipped by 5 bases and J by 1 base, with 11 bases between them. Looked up from germline, CDR1 is LNHDA and CDR2 is SQIVND (reference sequence). Written as DNA, the CDR3 is TGTGCCAGTAGTCTGGACAGAACGAACACTGAAGCTTTCTTT. It yields the protein CASSLDRTNTEAFF.

V and J are TRBV28 and TRBJ1-5; 8 bases are a match to TRBD1. Germline V lookup: CDR1 MDHEN, CDR2 SYDVKM. With 6 bases clipped from V and 11 bases from J, the junction kept 15 bases outside the gene matches. CDR3 size: 15 residues. In DNA, the CDR3 is TGTGCCAGCAGCCCTAGTAGGGGACAGGTCCGGGCCCAGCATTTT. Protein product: CASSPSRGQVRAQHF.

This clone was counted between two and nine times. The sample carries other DNA sequences with the same CDR3. The chain is built from TRBV10-1 and TRBJ2-1; tentative D call: TRBD1 (7 bases). This CDR3 has 13 residues. The V end was cut by 4 bases, the J end by 7 bases, with 11 bases between. Germline V CDR1 and CDR2: WNHNN, SYGVQD (reference sequence). For the CDR3, the DNA is TGCGCCAGCAGTGCAGGGGGGAGTAATGAGCAGTTCTTC. Protein: CASSAGGSNEQFF.

The V and J genes are TRBV6-5 and TRBJ2-7, with D possibly TRBD1 on 6 matching bases. The length of the CDR3 is 13 residues. Trimming took 6 bases from V and 0 from J, leaving 9 bases between them. CDR1 is MNHEY, CDR2 SVGAGI, per germline. For the CDR3, the DNA is TGTGCCAGCAGACAACAGGGCTCCTACGAGCAGTACTTC. This codes for CASRQQGSYEQYF.

The CDR3 DNA is TGCAGCGTTGTGACAGGGGGCTCCTACGAGCAGTACTTC. This gives the protein CSVVTGGSYEQYF. This chain uses TRBV29-1 with TRBJ2-7, with 9 bases fitting TRBD1. V shed 4 bases, J shed 0 bases, and the junction held 1 base outside the gene matches. Germline V gene data show CDR1 as SQVTM and CDR2 as ANQGSEA. CDR3 length: 13 residues.